The next 19 T cell receptor beta chains were all read from a single sample in a study of cytomegalovirus exposure and HLA in healthy donors. The PCR made use of 60 Vbeta and 13 Jbeta primers. Libraries were prepared by immunoSEQ multiplex PCR; TCRdb keeps only in-frame clonotypes and omits some of them. This table has approximately 86,000 clones, roughly 70% appearing once. The sample was PBMCs. These receptor sequences come from a middle-aged man in good health and CMV-seronegative.

The rearrangement uses TRBV30 and TRBJ1-2, with D perhaps TRBD1 (5 bases). This CDR3 contains 12 residues. With 5 bases removed from V and 7 bases from J, the gap between germline ends came to 14 bases. Germline V lookup: CDR1 GTSNPN, CDR2 SVGIG (reference sequence). The CDR3 bases are TGTGCCTGGGCGGGACGGGCGGGTGGCTACACCTTC. It specifies CAWAGRAGGYTF.

V usage is TRBV19 and J usage is TRBJ1-1, with no clear D. The V gene's germline CDR1 is LNHDA and CDR2 SQIVND (reference sequence). With 7 bases removed from V and 1 base from J, the gap between germline ends came to 10 bases. CDR3 length equals 13 residues. The CDR3 coding sequence is TGTGCCAGTAATCCGTACGGGAACACTGAAGCTTTCTTT. Its translation: CASNPYGNTEAFF.

The chain joins TRBV19 to TRBJ1-1, with D unclear. Germline CDR1 is LNHDA and CDR2 is SQIVND (reference sequence). CDR3 length: 14 amino acids. The germline V and J ends were trimmed by 7 bases and 5 bases, with 17 bases remaining between them. CDR3 protein: CASTPAVVKTEAFF. CDR3 sequence (DNA): TGTGCCAGTACCCCGGCGGTGGTAAAGACTGAAGCTTTCTTT.

This chain joins TRBV7-2 and TRBJ2-5; D unresolved. The DNA matches TRBJ2-7 better at its end, which makes the J call doubtful. Germline V gives CDR1 SGHTA, CDR2 FQGNSA. This CDR3 spans 12 amino acids. CDR3: CASSLSSYEQYF. The CDR3 nucleotides read TGTGCCAGCAGCCTTAGCTCCTACGAGCAGTACTTC.

V and J are TRBV12-5 and TRBJ1-3, with D uncertain. The length of the CDR3 is 16 residues. The germline V and J ends were trimmed by 1 base and 0 bases, with 10 bases remaining between them. Per the germline V gene, CDR1 is LGHNT and CDR2 is FRNRAP. CDR3 protein: CASGLEAGSSGNTIYF. CDR3 coding DNA: TGTGCTAGTGGTTTGGAGGCGGGGAGCTCTGGAAACACCATATATTTT.

This sequence joins TRBV18 and TRBJ1-5; TRBD1 is a possible D gene (6 bases). V was trimmed by 1 base and J by 3 bases, leaving 16 bases between them. The CDR3 is made up of 17 amino acids. The V gene's germline CDR1 is KGHSH and CDR2 LQKENI. The CDR3 spells CASSPRKVQGNNQPQHF. The CDR3 nucleotides are TGTGCCAGCTCACCACGGAAAGTACAGGGCAACAATCAGCCCCAGCATTTT.

The chain uses TRBV2 and TRBJ1-4; TRBD1 agrees at 10 bases. The CDR3 consists of 20 residues. V lost 5 bases to trimming and J lost 0 bases; unmatched junction nucleotides: 15. Germline assignment: CDR1 SNHLY and CDR2 FYNNEI. The CDR3: CASSTLPGQGGLTTNEKLFF. The DNA of the CDR3 is TGTGCCAGCAGTACTTTACCTGGACAGGGGGGTCTAACAACTAATGAAAAACTGTTTTTT.

The J gene is TRBJ1-2, the V gene TRBV7-9, with D possibly being TRBD1 (5 bases). Germline values: CDR1 SEHNR, CDR2 FQNEAQ (reference sequence). Trimming cost V 1 base and J 4 bases, with 7 bases left between them. The CDR3 totals 13 residues. The CDR3 here is CASSLVDSYGYTF. Here the CDR3 DNA reads TGTGCCAGCAGCTTAGTTGACAGCTATGGCTACACCTTC.

The V call is TRBV2, the J call TRBJ2-7; D call uncertain. CDR3 length equals 13 residues. Per the germline V gene, CDR1 is SNHLY and CDR2 is FYNNEI. V gave up 1 base and J gave up 3 bases, with 7 bases separating them. The CDR3 nucleotides are TGTGCCAGCAGTGAAGGCCTCTACTACGAGCAGTACTTC. It yields the protein CASSEGLYYEQYF. Full variable domain (outside the CDR3, taken from reference TRBV2 and TRBJ2-7): EPEVTQTPSHQVTQMGQEVILRCVPISNHLYFYWYRQILGQKVEFLVSFYNNEISEKSEIFDDQFSVERPDGSNFTLKIRSTKLEDSAMYFCASSEGLYYEQYFGPGTRLTVT.

The rearrangement links TRBV7-8 to TRBJ2-7, with D possibly matching TRBD2 (6 bases). Between the trimmed V and J ends, which lost 6 bases and 0 bases, there was a span of 12 bases. This CDR3 has 14 residues. From germline, CDR1 is SGHVS and CDR2 FQNEAQ. The CDR3 DNA reads TGTGCCAGCAGTGGAGGGGCTAGCTCCTACGAGCAGTACTTC. Translated: CASSGGASSYEQYF.

The V gene is TRBV10-3, the J gene TRBJ1-3; D not certain. CDR1 and CDR2 (germline): ENHRY, SYGVKD. Trimming removed 0 bases at V and 0 bases at J, with 9 bases between. CDR3 size: 16 residues. The CDR3 spells CAISESNDSSGNTIYF. DNA for the CDR3: TGTGCCATCAGTGAGTCAAACGATAGCTCTGGAAACACCATATATTTT.

This chain uses TRBV30 with TRBJ2-4, with a weak D call TRBD1 (5 bases). V was cut by 2 bases and J by 6 bases, with 11 bases left in between. This CDR3 comprises 13 residues. Germline V gene lookup returns CDR1 GTSNPN and CDR2 SVGIG (reference sequence). The CDR3 DNA reads as TGTGCCTGGAGTCAAGGGGTAGGAAACATTCAGTACTTC. Its translation: CAWSQGVGNIQYF.

V usage is TRBV5-1 and J usage is TRBJ1-5; D gene unclear. Germline values: CDR1 SGHRS, CDR2 YFSETQ. Trimming stripped 0 bases from V and 9 bases from J, with 16 bases between. CDR3 length equals 15 residues. CDR3 in amino acids: CASSLESGRSWPQHF. The DNA of the CDR3 is TGCGCCAGCAGCTTGGAATCCGGTAGGAGTTGGCCCCAGCATTTT.

The genes are TRBV4-2 and TRBJ2-1; 10 nucleotides line up with TRBD2. V trimming: 1 base; J trimming: 8 bases; junction bases outside the gene matches: 8. CDR1 LGHNA and CDR2 YNFKEQ come from the germline V gene. This CDR3 is 16 amino acids long. CDR3 sequence reads: CASSQVASGGAYEQFF. The CDR3 nucleotides are TGTGCCAGCAGCCAAGTAGCGAGCGGGGGGGCCTATGAGCAGTTCTTC.

The chain carries TRBV5-1 and TRBJ2-3; possible D gene TRBD2, 6 bases. Trimming took 2 bases from V and 1 from J, leaving 11 bases between them. The germline V gene has CDR1 SGHRS and CDR2 YFSETQ. This CDR3 region has 15 residues. The CDR3 coding sequence is TGCGCCAGCAGCTTTAGCGGAGACCGCACAGATACGCAGTATTTT. It is translated as CASSFSGDRTDTQYF.

This clone is a singleton in its sample. This chain uses TRBV5-1 with TRBJ2-7; D is perhaps TRBD1 (6 bases). The ends were cut back, 0 bases at V and 2 bases at J, with 12 bases in the middle. CDR1 SGHRS and CDR2 YFSETQ come from the germline V gene. This CDR3 has 15 residues. CDR3: CASSLGQGKTYEQYF. The CDR3 DNA sequence: TGCGCCAGCAGCTTGGGGCAGGGGAAAACCTACGAGCAGTACTTC.

The chain carries TRBV7-9 and TRBJ2-7; possible D gene TRBD1, 5 bases. CDR1 and CDR2 (germline): SEHNR, FQNEAQ (reference sequence). This CDR3 contains 14 residues. V lost 4 bases, J lost 9 bases, and 19 bases lay in between. Written as DNA, the CDR3 is TGTGCCAGCAGCTCCTCGACAGTAGGGAAAGGGCAGTACTTC. Protein product: CASSSSTVGKGQYF. The full variable domain, in which reference TRBV7-9 and TRBJ2-7 provide the parts outside the CDR3, is DTGVSQNPRHKITKRGQNVTFRCDPISEHNRLYWYRQTLGQGPEFLTYFQNEAQLEKSRLLSDRFSAERPKGSFSTLEIQRTEQGDSAMYLCASSSSTVGKGQYFGPGTRLTVT.

The V call is TRBV28, the J call TRBJ2-4, with unresolved D. This CDR3 comprises 16 residues. Germline lookup yields CDR1 MDHEN and CDR2 SYDVKM. The ends were cut back, 6 bases at V and 0 bases at J, with 15 bases in the middle. Written as DNA, the CDR3 is TGTGCCAGCAGCTCCTACGCTTACCTAGCCAAAAACATTCAGTACTTC. Its translation: CASSSYAYLAKNIQYF.

This clone was counted between two and nine times. The chain couples TRBV7-2 to TRBJ1-2, with TRBD1 matching 11 bases. The V gene's germline CDR1 is SGHTA and CDR2 FQGNSA. Germline trimming cut 3 bases from V and 4 bases from J; bases unmatched to any gene: 10. This CDR3 is built from 17 residues. CDR3 sequence (DNA): TGTGCCAGCAGCTTGGGACAGGGGGAGGGTCGGGGCTATGGCTACACCTTC. Its protein product is CASSLGQGEGRGYGYTF.